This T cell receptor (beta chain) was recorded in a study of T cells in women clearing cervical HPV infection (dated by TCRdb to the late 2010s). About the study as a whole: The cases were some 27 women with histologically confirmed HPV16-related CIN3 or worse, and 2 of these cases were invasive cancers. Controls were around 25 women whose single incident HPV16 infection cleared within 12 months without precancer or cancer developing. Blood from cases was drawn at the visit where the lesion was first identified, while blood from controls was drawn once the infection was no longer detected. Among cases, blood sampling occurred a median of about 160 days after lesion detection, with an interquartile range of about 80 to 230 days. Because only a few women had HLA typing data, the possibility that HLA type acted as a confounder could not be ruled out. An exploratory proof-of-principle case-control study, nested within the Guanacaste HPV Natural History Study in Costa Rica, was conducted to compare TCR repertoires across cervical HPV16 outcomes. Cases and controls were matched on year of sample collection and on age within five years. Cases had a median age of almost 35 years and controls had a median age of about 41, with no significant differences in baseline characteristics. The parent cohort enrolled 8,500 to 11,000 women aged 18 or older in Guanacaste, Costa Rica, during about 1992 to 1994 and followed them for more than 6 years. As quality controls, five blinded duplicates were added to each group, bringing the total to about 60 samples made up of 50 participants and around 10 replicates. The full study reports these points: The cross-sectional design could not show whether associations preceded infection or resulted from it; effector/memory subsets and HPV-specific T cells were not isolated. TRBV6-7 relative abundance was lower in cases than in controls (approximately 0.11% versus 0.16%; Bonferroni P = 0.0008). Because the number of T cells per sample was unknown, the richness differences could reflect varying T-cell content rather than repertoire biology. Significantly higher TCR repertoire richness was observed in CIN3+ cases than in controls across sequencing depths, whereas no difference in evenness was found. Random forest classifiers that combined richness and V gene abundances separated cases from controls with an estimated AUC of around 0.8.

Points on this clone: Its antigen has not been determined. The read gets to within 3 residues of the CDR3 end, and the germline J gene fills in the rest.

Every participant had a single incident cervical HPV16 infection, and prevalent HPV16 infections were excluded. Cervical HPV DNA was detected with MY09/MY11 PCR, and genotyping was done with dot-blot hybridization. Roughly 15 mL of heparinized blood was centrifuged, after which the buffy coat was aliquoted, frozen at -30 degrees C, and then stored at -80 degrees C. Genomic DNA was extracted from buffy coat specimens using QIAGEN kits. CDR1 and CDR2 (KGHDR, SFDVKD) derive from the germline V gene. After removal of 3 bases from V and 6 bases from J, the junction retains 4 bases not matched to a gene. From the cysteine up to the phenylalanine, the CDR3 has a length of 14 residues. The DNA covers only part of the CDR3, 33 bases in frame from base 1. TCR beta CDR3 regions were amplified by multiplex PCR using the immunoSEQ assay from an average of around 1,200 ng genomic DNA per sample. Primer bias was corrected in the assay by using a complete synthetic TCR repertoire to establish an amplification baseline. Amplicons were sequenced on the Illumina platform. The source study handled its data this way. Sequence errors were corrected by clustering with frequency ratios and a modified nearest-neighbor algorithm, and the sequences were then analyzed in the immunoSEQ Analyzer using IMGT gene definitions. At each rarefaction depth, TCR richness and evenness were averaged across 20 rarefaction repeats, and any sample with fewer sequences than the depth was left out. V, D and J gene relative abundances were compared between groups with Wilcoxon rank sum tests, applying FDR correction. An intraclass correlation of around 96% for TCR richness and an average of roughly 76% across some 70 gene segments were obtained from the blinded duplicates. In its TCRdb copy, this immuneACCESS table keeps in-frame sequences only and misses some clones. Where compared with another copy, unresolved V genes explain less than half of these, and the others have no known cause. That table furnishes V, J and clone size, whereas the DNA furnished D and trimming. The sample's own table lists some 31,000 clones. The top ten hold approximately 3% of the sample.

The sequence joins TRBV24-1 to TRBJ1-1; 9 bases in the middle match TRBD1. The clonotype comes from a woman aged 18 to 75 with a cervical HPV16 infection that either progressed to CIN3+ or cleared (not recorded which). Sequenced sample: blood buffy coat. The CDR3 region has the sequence CATSDPWTGAEAFF. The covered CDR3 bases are TGTGCCACCAGTGATCCCTGGACAGGGGCTGAA.